These 2 T cell receptor beta chains originate from one sample sequenced in a study of T cell responses to AZD1222 COVID-19 vaccine. Only in-frame clones appear in the TCRdb table, and some are missing; sequencing was by immunoSEQ multiplex PCR. Among about 120,000 clones listed, roughly nine tenths were seen once. This sample comprised peripheral blood, obtained on day 0 of AZD1222 vaccination. The receptors were gathered from an adult in good health.

This chain connects TRBV3-1 (or the pseudogene TRBV3-2) to TRBJ1-3, with TRBD1 as a possible D gene (5 bases). The V gene's germline CDR1 is LGHDT and CDR2 YNNKEL (reference sequence). The CDR3 is 16 residues long. Trimming cost V 0 bases and J 0 bases, with 9 bases left between them. The CDR3 protein is CASSQDRAPSGNTIYF. The CDR3 nucleotides are TGTGCCAGCAGCCAAGACAGGGCTCCCTCTGGAAACACCATATATTTT.

The chain is built from TRBV7-9 and TRBJ1-1; D remains unclear. Trimming removed 4 bases at V and 0 bases at J, with 12 bases between. CDR3 length: 15 amino acids. Germline CDR1 reads SEHNR; CDR2 reads FQNEAQ (reference sequence). The CDR3 reads CASSSRVGLNTEAFF. The CDR3 nucleotides are TGTGCCAGCAGCTCCCGAGTGGGGTTGAACACTGAAGCTTTCTTT.